This TCR beta chain is drawn from a study of PD-1 blockade in classical Hodgkin lymphoma. Per the germline V gene, CDR1 is SNHLY and CDR2 is FYNNEI. Trimming removed 3 bases from V and 2 bases from J, with 14 bases in between. This CDR3 is 15 amino acids long. General study results and limits: Healthy donors were reported to have higher baseline TCR diversity than newly diagnosed patients. Factors driving the repertoire differences, possibly disease activity or prior therapy, remain undefined. TCR diversity in CD4+, not CD8+, cells rose significantly by C4D1.

With respect to this clone: Its antigen is as yet unknown.

TCRdb's table, derived via immunoSEQ multiplex PCR, lists solely in-frame clones and lacks some. Here the sample spans about 5,600 clones, about 79% being singletons. Each patient's relapse followed autologous stem cell transplantation, and brentuximab vedotin exposure varied. Thawed PBMCs were the source of CD8+ T cells, obtained through magnetic negative selection. Complete response, partial response or progressive disease was recorded as best response. The chain employs TRBV2 and TRBJ2-7; D is perhaps TRBD2 (7 bases). The material sequenced was CD8+ T cells from blood, taken at baseline. This receptor was identified in a human donor with classical Hodgkin lymphoma. In nucleotides, the CDR3 is TGTGCCAGCAGTGAGTGGAGGGGGGGGACCTACGAGCAGTACTTC. Its translation is CASSEWRGGTYEQYF.